Listed below are T cell receptor beta chains from one sample, sequenced in a study of CD8 T cells in Susac syndrome. Each CDR3 protein is one row after TCRdb ran MiXCR on the immunoSEQ multiplex PCR reads. This table has approximately 68,000 distinct CDR3 sequences, just under 95% appearing once. The specimen sequenced was CD8+ T cells from PBMCs. The receptors derive from a human donor with multiple sclerosis. The conserved cysteine and the conserved F or W are not part of the CDR3 here. A D gene is named only where the DNA matches it firmly.

TRBV11-1 - ASGPGGYTDTQY
TRBV12-5 - ASGFTYEQY
TRBV2 - ASSEDRSSSGNTIY
TRBV6-6 - ASSPLDGGPETQY
TRBV4-1 - ASTRGGATYEQY
TRBV10-3 - AISDPPWGYT
TRBV3-1 TRBD1 ASSHWDRGTGELF
TRBV6-2/TRBV6-3 - ASSISGLETQY
TRBV9 TRBD1 ASSVVGTAFDEQY
TRBV7-2 TRBD2 AGSLKGQIAGGRGETQY
TRBV29-1 TRBD2 SVEETSGTYEQY
TRBV6-1 - ASSNLQGAGETQY
TRBV6-5 TRBD1 ASSYSKGQGSNQPQH
TRBV7-9 - ASSSPVTSYEQY
TRBV2 - ASSRASRSYEQY
TRBV7-6 TRBD1 ASSPGTGGTYEQY
TRBV29-1 TRBD1 SVDLGQGGTEAF
TRBV2 - ASSKGTFSTDTQY
TRBV4-1 - ASGYGGGFSNQPQH
TRBV29-1 - SVDGDRGSTDTQY
TRBV9 - ASSVGGGAANYGYT
TRBV10-2 TRBD1 ASREWDRSEQY
TRBV19 - ASIPSWDTEAF
TRBV7-9 - ASSLARDNWAKEQY
TRBV14 - ASSLDRMDGYT
TRBV6-5 TRBD2 ASSSKRGESDTQY
TRBV3-1 TRBD1 ASSQDLGQLNPQETQY
TRBV5-4 - ASSSPLVYEQY
TRBV6-5 - ASSQPGSTDTQY
TRBV4-3 TRBD2 ASSQDGGTSGGYEQY
TRBV29-1 - SAGTSDQPQH
TRBV13 TRBD1 ASSSALGQGVRGGELF